Listed here are 10 T cell receptor beta chains from one sample, sequenced in a study of vaccination effects on CD4 cells after COVID-19. This table comes from immunoSEQ multiplex PCR, and its TCRdb copy is limited to in-frame clones, with some not included. Of tens of thousands of clones detected, roughly four fifths appear once; the ten largest clones hold more than 2%. Which antigens these TCRs recognize remains unknown. The culture ran for roughly ten days before CD4+ T cells were isolated. Participants received two doses of either the BNT162b2 or mRNA-1273 vaccine. Material: CD4+ T cells from PBMCs cultured without peptide, obtained after COVID-19 vaccination. Receptor source: a human donor who received a COVID-19 vaccine.

The V gene is TRBV21-1, the J gene TRBJ2-3. TRBV21-1 constitutes a pseudogene. This CDR3 is built from 11 residues. CDR3 sequence (DNA): TGTGCCAGCAGCTTGGCAGATACGCAGTATTTT. Translation: CASSLADTQYF.

The rearrangement joins TRBV15 to TRBJ2-5; 9 nucleotides match TRBD2. Germline values: CDR1 LNHNV, CDR2 YYDKDF (reference sequence). The CDR3 is made up of 15 amino acids. The V segment lost 0 bases and the J segment 2 bases; nucleotides outside the gene matches: 1. In nucleotides, the CDR3 is TGTGCCACCAGCAGAGATAGCGGGGGTCAAGAGACCCAGTACTTC. Protein product: CATSRDSGGQETQYF.

This clone has just a few counts. The chain is built from TRBV18 and TRBJ1-1; a weak D match, TRBD1 (6 bases). Per germline, CDR1 KGHSH and CDR2 LQKENI. The CDR3 spans 15 residues. V shed 5 bases and J shed 4 bases, with 17 bases lying between them. CDR3: CASSLNGGAGTEAFF. CDR3 sequence (DNA): TGTGCCAGCTCATTGAATGGGGGCGCGGGCACTGAAGCTTTCTTT.

The chain recombines TRBV19 with TRBJ1-2, with D hard to call. CDR1 and CDR2 from the germline V gene are LNHDA and SQIVND (reference sequence). The CDR3 contains 16 residues. V dropped 5 bases and J dropped 0 bases, with 16 bases sitting between them. CDR3: CASSPRWVSANYGYTF. In DNA form, the CDR3 reads TGTGCCAGTAGTCCCCGCTGGGTATCGGCTAACTATGGCTACACCTTC.

This rearrangement joins TRBV13 to TRBJ2-5; TRBD2 agrees at 9 bases. Germline V gene data show CDR1 as PRHDT and CDR2 as FYEKMQ (reference sequence). The J segment lost 5 bases and the V segment lost 7 bases, leaving 17 bases of the junction unmatched. The CDR3 consists of 17 residues. CDR3 region: CASNRLGGGDSGETQYF. The CDR3 DNA sequence: TGTGCCAGCAACCGTCTCGGCGGGGGGGACTCTGGGGAGACCCAGTACTTC.

This chain uses TRBV5-8 with TRBJ1-3; no clear D gene. V gave up 5 bases and J gave up 0 bases, with 15 bases separating them. The CDR3 contains 16 residues. Per germline, CDR1 SGHTS and CDR2 YDEGEE. The CDR3 nucleotides read TGTGCCAGCAGTTTAACTGATCGGAACTCTGGAAACACCATATATTTT. It specifies CASSLTDRNSGNTIYF.

The J gene is TRBJ1-6, the V gene TRBV4-1; TRBD1 agrees at 10 bases. V shed 1 base, J shed 7 bases, and the junction held 4 bases outside the gene matches. This CDR3 is built from 16 residues. The germline V gene encodes CDR1 MGHRA and CDR2 YSYEKL. The CDR3 reads CASSQGKDRGNSPLHF. CDR3 DNA: TGCGCCAGCAGCCAAGGGAAGGACAGGGGGAATTCACCCCTCCACTTT.

This chain connects TRBV5-1 to TRBJ1-4; D might be TRBD1 (6 bases). The CDR3 runs to 15 residues. V was shortened by 4 bases and J by 5 bases, with 15 bases between the two germline ends. CDR1 SGHRS and CDR2 YFSETQ come from the germline V gene. This chain's CDR3 is CASSKDRQGNEKLFF. The CDR3 DNA reads as TGCGCCAGCAGCAAAGACAGGCAGGGGAATGAAAAACTGTTTTTT.

This clone was observed a few times. This chain connects TRBV11-2 to TRBJ2-3; 8 positions match TRBD2. Germline V gives CDR1 SGHAT, CDR2 FQNNGV. Trimming took 6 bases from V and 4 from J; bases not matched to a gene: 12. The CDR3 spans 16 residues. CDR3 bases: TGTGCCAGCAGGGGGGCTGGGACTAGATACGCAGATACGCAGTATTTT. Encoded protein: CASRGAGTRYADTQYF.

The chain couples TRBV28 to TRBJ1-1; weak D call: TRBD1 (5 bases). Trimming cost V 7 bases and J 1 base, with 13 bases left between them. CDR1 and CDR2 from the germline V gene are MDHEN and SYDVKM. CDR3 size: 14 residues. The chain's CDR3 is CASIKGGANTEAFF. CDR3 bases: TGTGCCAGCATCAAGGGAGGGGCGAACACTGAAGCTTTCTTT.